This T cell receptor (beta chain) was retrieved from a study of cytomegalovirus exposure and HLA in healthy donors. Use of 60 Vbeta and 13 Jbeta primers characterized the PCR. Data came from immunoSEQ multiplex PCR; TCRdb stores just in-frame clones and leaves some out. The sample has 100,000 to 150,000 clones; about 70% are singletons. The CDR3 has 18 amino acids. The V gene's germline CDR1 is SGHVS and CDR2 FQNEAQ. Trimming took off 4 bases at V and 0 bases at J, with 18 bases between the two ends. The sequenced sample was PBMCs. This clonotype was sampled from a male donor in good health and CMV-seronegative. This chain joins TRBV7-8 and TRBJ2-2; D is possibly TRBD1 (5 bases). The CDR3 loop reads CASSYTPGSHPNTGELFF. The CDR3 nucleotides read TGTGCCAGCAGCTATACCCCAGGGTCCCACCCGAACACCGGGGAGCTGTTTTTT.